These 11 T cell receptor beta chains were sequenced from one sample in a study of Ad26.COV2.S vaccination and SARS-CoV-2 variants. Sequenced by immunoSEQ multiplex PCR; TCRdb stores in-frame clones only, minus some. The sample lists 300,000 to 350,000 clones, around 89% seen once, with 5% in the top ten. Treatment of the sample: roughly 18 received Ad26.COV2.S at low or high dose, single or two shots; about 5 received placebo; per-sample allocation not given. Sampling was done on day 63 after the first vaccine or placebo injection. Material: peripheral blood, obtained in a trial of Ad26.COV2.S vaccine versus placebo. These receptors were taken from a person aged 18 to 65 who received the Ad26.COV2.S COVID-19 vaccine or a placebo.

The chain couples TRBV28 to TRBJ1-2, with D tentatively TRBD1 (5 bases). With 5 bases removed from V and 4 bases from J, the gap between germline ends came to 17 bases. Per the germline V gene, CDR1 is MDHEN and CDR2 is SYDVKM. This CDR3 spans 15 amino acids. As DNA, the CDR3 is TGTGCCAGCAGTGTGGTACAGGCCTTTAGCTATGGCTACACCTTC. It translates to CASSVVQAFSYGYTF.

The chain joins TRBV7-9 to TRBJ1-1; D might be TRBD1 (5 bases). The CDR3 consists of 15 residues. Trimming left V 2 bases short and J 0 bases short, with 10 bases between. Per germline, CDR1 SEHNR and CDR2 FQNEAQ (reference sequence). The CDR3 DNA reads TGTGCCAGCAGCTTAAGGGACGGAGTGAACACTGAAGCTTTCTTT. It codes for CASSLRDGVNTEAFF.

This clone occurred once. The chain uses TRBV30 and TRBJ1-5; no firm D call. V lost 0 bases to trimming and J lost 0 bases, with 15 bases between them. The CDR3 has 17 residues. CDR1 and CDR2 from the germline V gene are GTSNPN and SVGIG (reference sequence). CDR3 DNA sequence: TGTGCCTGGAGTGTGTCGTGGGCGGCTAATAGCAATCAGCCCCAGCATTTT. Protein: CAWSVSWAANSNQPQHF.

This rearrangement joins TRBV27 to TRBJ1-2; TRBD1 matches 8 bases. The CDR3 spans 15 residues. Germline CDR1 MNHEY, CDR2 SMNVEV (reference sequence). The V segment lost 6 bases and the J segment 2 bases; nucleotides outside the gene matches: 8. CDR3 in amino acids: CASRSTGGSNYGYTF. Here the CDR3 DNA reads TGTGCCAGCAGGTCAACAGGGGGTTCAAACTATGGCTACACCTTC.

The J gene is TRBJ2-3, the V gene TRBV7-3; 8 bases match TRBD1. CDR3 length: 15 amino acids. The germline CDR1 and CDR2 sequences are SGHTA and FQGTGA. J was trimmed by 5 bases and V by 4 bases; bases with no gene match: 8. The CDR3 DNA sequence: TGTGCCAGCAGCTCAGGGGGCAGTATAATAGATACGCAGTATTTT. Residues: CASSSGGSIIDTQYF.

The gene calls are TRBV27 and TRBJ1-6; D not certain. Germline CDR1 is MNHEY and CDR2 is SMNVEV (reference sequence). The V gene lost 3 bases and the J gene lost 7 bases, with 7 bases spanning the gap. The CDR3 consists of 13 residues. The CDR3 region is CASSFGENSPLHF. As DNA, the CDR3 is TGTGCCAGCAGTTTTGGGGAAAATTCACCCCTCCACTTT.

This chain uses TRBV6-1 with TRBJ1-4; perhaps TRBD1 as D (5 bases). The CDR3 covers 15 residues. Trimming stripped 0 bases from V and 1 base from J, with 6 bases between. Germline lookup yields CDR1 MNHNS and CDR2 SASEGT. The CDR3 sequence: CASSEAQGTNEKLFF. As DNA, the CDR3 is TGTGCCAGCAGTGAAGCCCAGGGAACTAATGAAAAACTGTTTTTT.

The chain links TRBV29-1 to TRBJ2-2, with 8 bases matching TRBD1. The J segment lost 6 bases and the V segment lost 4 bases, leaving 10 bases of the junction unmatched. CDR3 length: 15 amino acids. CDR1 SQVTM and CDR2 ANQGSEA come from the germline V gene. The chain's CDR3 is CSVVDRGLEAGELFF. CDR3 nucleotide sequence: TGCAGCGTTGTCGACAGGGGTCTCGAGGCCGGGGAGCTGTTTTTT.

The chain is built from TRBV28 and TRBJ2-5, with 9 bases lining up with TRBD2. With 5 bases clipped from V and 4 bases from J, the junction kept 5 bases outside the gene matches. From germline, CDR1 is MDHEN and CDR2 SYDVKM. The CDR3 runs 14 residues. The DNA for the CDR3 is TGTGCCAGCAGTCGGGGTAGCGGGAGAGAGACCCAGTACTTC. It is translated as CASSRGSGRETQYF.

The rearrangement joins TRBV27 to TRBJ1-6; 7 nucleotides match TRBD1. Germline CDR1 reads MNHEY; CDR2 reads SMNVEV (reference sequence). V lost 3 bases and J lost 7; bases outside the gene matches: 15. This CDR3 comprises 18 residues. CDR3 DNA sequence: TGTGCCAGCAGTTTCACATGGACAGGACCAAATTTAAATTCACCCCTCCACTTT. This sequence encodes CASSFTWTGPNLNSPLHF.

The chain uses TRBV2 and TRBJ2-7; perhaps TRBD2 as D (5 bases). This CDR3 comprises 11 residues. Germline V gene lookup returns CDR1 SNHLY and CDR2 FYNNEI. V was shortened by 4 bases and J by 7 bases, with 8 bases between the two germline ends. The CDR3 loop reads CASSVRGEQYF. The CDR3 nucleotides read TGTGCCAGCAGTGTACGAGGGGAGCAGTACTTC.